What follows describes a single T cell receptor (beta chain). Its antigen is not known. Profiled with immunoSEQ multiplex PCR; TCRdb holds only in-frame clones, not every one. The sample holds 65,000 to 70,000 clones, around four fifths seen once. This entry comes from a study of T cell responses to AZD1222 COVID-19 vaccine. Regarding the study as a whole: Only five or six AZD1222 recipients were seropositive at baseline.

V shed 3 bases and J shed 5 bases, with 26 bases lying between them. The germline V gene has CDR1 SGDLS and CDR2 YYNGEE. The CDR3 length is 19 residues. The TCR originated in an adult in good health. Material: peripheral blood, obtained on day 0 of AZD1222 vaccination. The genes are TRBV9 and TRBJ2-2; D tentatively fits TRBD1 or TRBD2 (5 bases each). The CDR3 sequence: CASSAPRVSDHRTTGELFF. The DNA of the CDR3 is TGTGCCAGCAGCGCCCCTAGGGTGAGCGATCACAGGACTACCGGGGAGCTGTTTTTT. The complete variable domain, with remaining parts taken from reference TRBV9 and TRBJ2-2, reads DSGVTQTPKHLITATGQRVTLRCSPRSGDLSVYWYQQSLDQGLQFLIQYYNGEERAKGNILERFSAQQFPDLHSELNLSSLELGDSALYFCASSAPRVSDHRTTGELFFGEGSRLTVL.